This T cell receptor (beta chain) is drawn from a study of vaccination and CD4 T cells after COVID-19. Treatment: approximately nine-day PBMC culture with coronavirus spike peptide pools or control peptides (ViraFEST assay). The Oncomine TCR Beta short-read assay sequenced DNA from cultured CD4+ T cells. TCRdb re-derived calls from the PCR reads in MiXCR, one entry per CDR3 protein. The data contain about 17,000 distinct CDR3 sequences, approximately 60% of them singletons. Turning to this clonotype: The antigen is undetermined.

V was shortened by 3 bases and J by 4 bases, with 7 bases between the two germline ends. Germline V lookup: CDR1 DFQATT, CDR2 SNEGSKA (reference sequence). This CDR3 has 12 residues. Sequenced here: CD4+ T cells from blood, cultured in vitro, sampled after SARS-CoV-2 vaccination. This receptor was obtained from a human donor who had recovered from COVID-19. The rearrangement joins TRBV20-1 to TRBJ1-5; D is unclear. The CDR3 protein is CSASQGNQPQHF. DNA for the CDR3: TGCAGTGCTAGTCAAGGGAATCAGCCCCAGCATTTT.